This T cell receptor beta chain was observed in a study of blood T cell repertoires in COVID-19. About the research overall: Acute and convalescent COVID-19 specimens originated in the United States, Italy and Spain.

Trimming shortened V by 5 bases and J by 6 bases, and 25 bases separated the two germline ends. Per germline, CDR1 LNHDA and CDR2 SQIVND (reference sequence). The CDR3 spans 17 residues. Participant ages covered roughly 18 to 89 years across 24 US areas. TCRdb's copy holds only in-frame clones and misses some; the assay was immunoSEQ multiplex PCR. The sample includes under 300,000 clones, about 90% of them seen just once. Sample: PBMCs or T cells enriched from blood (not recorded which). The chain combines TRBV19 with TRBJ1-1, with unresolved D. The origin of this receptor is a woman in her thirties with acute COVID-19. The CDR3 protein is CASSPTPLSGLFSEAFF. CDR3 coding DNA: TGTGCCAGTAGTCCAACCCCGTTATCGGGGTTATTCTCTGAAGCTTTCTTT.